A single sample is the source of the 24 T cell receptor beta chains below, sequenced in a study of cytomegalovirus exposure and HLA in healthy donors. The primer mix had 60 Vbeta and 13 Jbeta primers. Measured with immunoSEQ multiplex PCR; TCRdb has only the in-frame clones, and not every one. The data hold 120,000 to 150,000 clones, with roughly 80% observed a single time. The sequencing input was PBMCs. The origin of the receptors is a woman aged 50 to 60 in good health and CMV-seropositive.

V and J are TRBV7-9 and TRBJ2-3; 10 bases are shared with TRBD1. V lost 0 bases, J lost 1 base, and 1 base stayed unmatched. Germline V gives CDR1 SEHNR, CDR2 FQNEAQ (reference sequence). The CDR3 consists of 16 residues. The CDR3 bases are TGTGCCAGCAGCTTAGCAGGGACAGGGGGCACAGATACGCAGTATTTT. It specifies CASSLAGTGGTDTQYF. Full variable domain (rest looked up from reference TRBV7-9 and TRBJ2-3): DTGVSQNPRHKITKRGQNVTFRCDPISEHNRLYWYRQTLGQGPEFLTYFQNEAQLEKSRLLSDRFSAERPKGSFSTLEIQRTEQGDSAMYLCASSLAGTGGTDTQYFGPGTRLTVL.

V and J are TRBV30 and TRBJ1-2, with a tentative D call TRBD1 (5 bases). This CDR3 is 15 amino acids long. The germline V and J ends were trimmed by 2 bases and 4 bases, with 17 bases remaining between them. Germline lookup yields CDR1 GTSNPN and CDR2 SVGIG (reference sequence). CDR3 in amino acids: CAWSNPRVRGYGYTF. The CDR3 coding sequence is TGTGCCTGGAGTAATCCCAGGGTTAGGGGCTATGGCTACACCTTC. Variable domain in full (rest from reference TRBV30 and TRBJ1-2): SQTIHQWPATLVQPVGSPLSLECTVEGTSNPNLYWYRQAAGRGLQLLFYSVGIGQISSEVPQNLSASRPQDRQFILSSKKLLLSDSGFYLCAWSNPRVRGYGYTFGSGTRLTVV.

In its sample, this clone was seen once. The chain is built from TRBV9 and TRBJ2-1, with D perhaps TRBD2 (7 bases). CDR1 and CDR2 from the germline V gene are SGDLS and YYNGEE. V was cut by 0 bases and J by 4 bases, with 20 bases left in between. The CDR3 loop spans 18 amino acids. CDR3 residues: CASSVEFSSGGSYNEQFF. The CDR3 DNA reads TGTGCCAGCAGCGTAGAATTCTCGTCGGGGGGCTCGTACAATGAGCAGTTCTTC. The whole variable domain, filled in from reference TRBV9 and TRBJ2-1, reads DSGVTQTPKHLITATGQRVTLRCSPRSGDLSVYWYQQSLDQGLQFLIQYYNGEERAKGNILERFSAQQFPDLHSELNLSSLELGDSALYFCASSVEFSSGGSYNEQFFGPGTRLTVL.

This clone was seen a handful of times. The J gene is TRBJ1-2, the V gene TRBV5-4, with TRBD1 as a possible D gene (5 bases). CDR1 and CDR2 from the germline V gene are SGHNT and YYREEE (reference sequence). There are 13 residues in the CDR3. The V end lost 4 bases, the J end lost 8 bases, and 15 bases lay between the germline ends. CDR3 nucleotides: TGTGCCAGCAGCAACCGACAGTCCACGGGCTACACCTTC. Amino acids: CASSNRQSTGYTF.

The V and J genes are TRBV9 and TRBJ2-3, with TRBD2 matching over 8 bases. This CDR3 comprises 19 residues. Unmatched junction bases numbered 20, after V lost 6 bases and J lost 2 bases. The germline gives CDR1 SGDLS, CDR2 YYNGEE. The CDR3 coding sequence is TGTGCCAGCACCCAGGATGCGGGGGGCCCCCTCGGGGCCACAGATACGCAGTATTTT. Translated, it gives CASTQDAGGPLGATDTQYF.

V is TRBV6-1 and J is TRBJ1-2, with 12 nucleotides matching TRBD1. This CDR3 contains 15 residues. The J segment lost 7 bases and the V segment lost 4 bases, leaving 7 bases of the junction unmatched. Germline CDR1 and CDR2: MNHNS and SASEGT. The CDR3 region has the DNA TGTGCCAGCAGTGTCGGGACAGGGGGCAGTTTTGGCTACACCTTC. Protein product: CASSVGTGGSFGYTF.

This sequence joins TRBV28 and TRBJ1-5; 8 bases agree with TRBD1. The CDR3 is made up of 14 amino acids. The junction had 8 bases not matched to a gene; V was cut back by 6 bases and J by 7 bases. CDR1 is MDHEN and CDR2 is SYDVKM in the germline V gene. The CDR3 DNA reads as TGTGCCAGCAGCGATGACAGGGGCTCCCAGCCCCAGCATTTT. This sequence encodes CASSDDRGSQPQHF.

This chain uses TRBV18 with TRBJ1-3; D unresolved. The V end lost 2 bases, the J end lost 2 bases, and 7 bases lay between the germline ends. Germline-derived CDR1 and CDR2 are KGHSH and LQKENI. There are 14 residues in the CDR3. The CDR3 region is CASSPGITGNTIYF. As DNA, the CDR3 is TGTGCCAGCTCACCAGGCATTACTGGAAACACCATATATTTT.

The chain joins TRBV19 to TRBJ1-5; 7 nucleotides agree with TRBD1. J was trimmed by 0 bases and V by 7 bases; bases with no gene match: 6. The CDR3 has 15 residues. Germline V lookup: CDR1 LNHDA, CDR2 SQIVND (reference sequence). This CDR3 reads CASTVGQNSNQPQHF. As DNA, the CDR3 is TGTGCCAGTACTGTGGGACAGAATAGCAATCAGCCCCAGCATTTT.

V gene TRBV28 combines with J gene TRBJ1-4; D gene unclear. The V gene's germline CDR1 is MDHEN and CDR2 SYDVKM. The CDR3 consists of 12 residues. V was shortened by 5 bases and J by 8 bases, with 9 bases between the two germline ends. The CDR3 loop reads CASSEFIEKLFF. For the CDR3, the DNA is TGTGCCAGCAGTGAGTTTATCGAAAAACTGTTTTTT.

The rearrangement joins TRBV5-1 to TRBJ2-2; D perhaps matches TRBD2 (5 bases). V was pared by 4 bases and J by 7 bases, with 17 bases between. The CDR3 runs 15 residues. CDR1 and CDR2 from the germline V gene are SGHRS and YFSETQ. The CDR3 here is CASSRDVGSSGELFF. The CDR3 DNA reads TGCGCCAGCAGCCGGGATGTGGGGTCGAGCGGGGAGCTGTTTTTT.

This clone showed up just a few times. This chain connects TRBV5-6 to TRBJ1-2; D gene uncertain. The V end was cut by 6 bases, the J end by 4 bases, with 13 bases between. CDR3 length: 13 residues. From germline, CDR1 is SGHDT and CDR2 YYEEEE. The CDR3: CASTFAGAYGYTF. The CDR3 DNA is TGTGCCAGCACCTTTGCAGGCGCCTATGGCTACACCTTC.

Notes on this clone: The same CDR3 is also encoded by other DNA sequences in this sample. V usage is TRBV7-2 and J usage is TRBJ2-5, with 9 bases aligning to TRBD2. This CDR3 has 14 amino acids. Germline loops: CDR1 SGHTA, CDR2 FQGNSA. V shed 3 bases and J 2 bases; nucleotides not matched to a gene: 1. The CDR3 protein is CASSFSGGQETQYF. The CDR3 DNA follows: TGTGCCAGCAGCTTTAGCGGGGGACAAGAGACCCAGTACTTC.

J is TRBJ2-3 and V is TRBV30; no reliable D call. The CDR3 runs 16 residues. Trimming removed 0 bases from V and 0 bases from J, with 13 bases in between. Germline assignment: CDR1 GTSNPN and CDR2 SVGIG (reference sequence). In DNA form, the CDR3 reads TGTGCCTGGAGTGTCGCAGCGAACCCAAGCACAGATACGCAGTATTTT. Encoded protein: CAWSVAANPSTDTQYF.

The chain carries TRBV30 and TRBJ2-3, with a weak D call TRBD2 (6 bases). V gave up 7 bases and J gave up 6 bases, with 17 bases separating them. The V gene's germline CDR1 is GTSNPN and CDR2 SVGIG (reference sequence). CDR3 length: 13 amino acids. CDR3 protein: CALGLAATDTQYF. The CDR3 DNA sequence: TGTGCCTTGGGACTGGCTGCTACCGATACGCAGTATTTT.

This clone was counted between two and nine times. The chain uses TRBV2 and TRBJ2-7, with 7 bases that match TRBD1. Germline values: CDR1 SNHLY, CDR2 FYNNEI. The V and J ends lost 7 bases and 0 bases, in that order; junction bases with no gene match: 6. The CDR3 runs to 14 residues. The CDR3 loop is CASKTGLASYEQYF. CDR3 nucleotide sequence: TGTGCCAGCAAGACAGGGTTAGCCTCCTACGAGCAGTACTTC.

The CDR3 is CASSQRRENTEAFF. The DNA of the CDR3 is TGTGCCAGCAGCCAGAGGCGCGAGAACACTGAAGCTTTCTTT. This rearrangement joins TRBV6-5 to TRBJ1-1; no reliable D call. CDR3 length: 14 residues. Germline assignment: CDR1 MNHEY and CDR2 SVGAGI. V was clipped by 6 bases and J by 1 base, with 12 bases between them.

V is TRBV6-5 and J is TRBJ1-1, with D unclear. Germline CDR1 MNHEY, CDR2 SVGAGI. The CDR3 extends over 13 amino acids. Trimming shortened V by 3 bases and J by 3 bases, and 8 bases separated the two germline ends. In DNA form, the CDR3 reads TGTGCCAGCAGTTATGAACAGCACACTGAAGCTTTCTTT. It translates to CASSYEQHTEAFF.

This clone has just a few counts. The chain uses TRBV7-3 and TRBJ1-2; 7 bases line up with TRBD1. The ends lost 5 bases at V and 4 bases at J; junction bases unmatched: 4. Germline CDR1 SGHTA, CDR2 FQGTGA. The CDR3 has 13 residues. The chain's CDR3 is CASSPGQAYGYTF. The DNA for the CDR3 is TGTGCCAGCAGCCCCGGACAGGCCTATGGCTACACCTTC. The full variable domain, with the rest looked up from reference TRBV7-3 and TRBJ1-2, is GAGVSQTPSNKVTEKGKYVELRCDPISGHTALYWYRQSLGQGPEFLIYFQGTGAADDSGLPNDRFFAVRPEGSVSTLKIQRTERGDSAVYLCASSPGQAYGYTFGSGTRLTVV.

This clone came up a few times. This chain links TRBV5-1 with TRBJ2-3; D gene ambiguous. CDR3 length: 15 residues. Germline V gene sequence: CDR1 SGHRS, CDR2 YFSETQ. Trimming removed 6 bases at V and 5 bases at J, with 19 bases between. The CDR3: CASTLGASSVDTQYF. The CDR3 DNA sequence: TGCGCCAGCACCCTTGGAGCCAGCTCTGTAGATACGCAGTATTTT.

The chain combines TRBV28 with TRBJ2-5; tentatively, D is TRBD2 (7 bases). V shed 4 bases and J shed 1 base, with 13 bases lying between them. Germline V gene lookup returns CDR1 MDHEN and CDR2 SYDVKM. The CDR3 covers 15 residues. The CDR3 coding sequence is TGTGCCAGCAGTTGGGGCGGGGGCCGCCAAGAGACCCAGTACTTC. Translated, it gives CASSWGGGRQETQYF.

This rearrangement joins TRBV7-9 to TRBJ2-2, with a possible D match to TRBD2 (6 bases). The CDR3 is made up of 13 amino acids. Germline assignment: CDR1 SEHNR and CDR2 FQNEAQ (reference sequence). With 5 bases removed from V and 7 bases from J, the gap between germline ends came to 11 bases. CDR3 sequence: CASSARRGGELFF. Written as DNA, the CDR3 is TGTGCCAGCAGCGCGCGGAGGGGCGGGGAGCTGTTTTTT. Based on the CDR3 plus reference TRBV7-9 and TRBJ2-2, the full variable domain is DTGVSQNPRHKITKRGQNVTFRCDPISEHNRLYWYRQTLGQGPEFLTYFQNEAQLEKSRLLSDRFSAERPKGSFSTLEIQRTEQGDSAMYLCASSARRGGELFFGEGSRLTVL.

The DNA of the CDR3 is TGTGCCAGTAGTATAGTTAGGTTGGATGGGGTCCAGGGCGAGCAGTACTTC. Its translation: CASSIVRLDGVQGEQYF. The V gene is TRBV19, the J gene TRBJ2-7; D might be TRBD1 (5 bases). The germline CDR1 and CDR2 sequences are LNHDA and SQIVND (reference sequence). The CDR3 totals 17 residues. The germline V and J ends were trimmed by 1 base and 6 bases, with 22 bases remaining between them.

This rearrangement joins TRBV29-1 to TRBJ1-1; maybe TRBD1 (5 bases). Germline CDR1 is SQVTM and CDR2 is ANQGSEA. The CDR3 loop spans 12 amino acids. Trimming took off 4 bases at V and 6 bases at J, with 12 bases between the two ends. CDR3 DNA: TGCAGCGTTGGGAGGGGCAGGGCTGAAGCTTTCTTT. Protein sequence: CSVGRGRAEAFF.